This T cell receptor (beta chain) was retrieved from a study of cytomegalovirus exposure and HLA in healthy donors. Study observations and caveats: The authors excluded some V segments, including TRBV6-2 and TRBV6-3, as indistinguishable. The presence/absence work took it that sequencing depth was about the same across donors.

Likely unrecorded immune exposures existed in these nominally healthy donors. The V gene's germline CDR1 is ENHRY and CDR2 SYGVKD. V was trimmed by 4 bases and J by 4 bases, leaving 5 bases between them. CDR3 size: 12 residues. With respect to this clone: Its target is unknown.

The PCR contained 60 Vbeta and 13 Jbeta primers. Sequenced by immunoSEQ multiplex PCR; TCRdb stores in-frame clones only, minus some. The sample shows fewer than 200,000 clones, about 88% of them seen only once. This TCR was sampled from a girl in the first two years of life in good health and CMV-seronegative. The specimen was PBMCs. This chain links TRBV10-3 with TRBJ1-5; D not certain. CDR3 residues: CAISGTNQPQHF. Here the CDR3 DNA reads TGTGCCATCAGTGGAACAAATCAGCCCCAGCATTTT.